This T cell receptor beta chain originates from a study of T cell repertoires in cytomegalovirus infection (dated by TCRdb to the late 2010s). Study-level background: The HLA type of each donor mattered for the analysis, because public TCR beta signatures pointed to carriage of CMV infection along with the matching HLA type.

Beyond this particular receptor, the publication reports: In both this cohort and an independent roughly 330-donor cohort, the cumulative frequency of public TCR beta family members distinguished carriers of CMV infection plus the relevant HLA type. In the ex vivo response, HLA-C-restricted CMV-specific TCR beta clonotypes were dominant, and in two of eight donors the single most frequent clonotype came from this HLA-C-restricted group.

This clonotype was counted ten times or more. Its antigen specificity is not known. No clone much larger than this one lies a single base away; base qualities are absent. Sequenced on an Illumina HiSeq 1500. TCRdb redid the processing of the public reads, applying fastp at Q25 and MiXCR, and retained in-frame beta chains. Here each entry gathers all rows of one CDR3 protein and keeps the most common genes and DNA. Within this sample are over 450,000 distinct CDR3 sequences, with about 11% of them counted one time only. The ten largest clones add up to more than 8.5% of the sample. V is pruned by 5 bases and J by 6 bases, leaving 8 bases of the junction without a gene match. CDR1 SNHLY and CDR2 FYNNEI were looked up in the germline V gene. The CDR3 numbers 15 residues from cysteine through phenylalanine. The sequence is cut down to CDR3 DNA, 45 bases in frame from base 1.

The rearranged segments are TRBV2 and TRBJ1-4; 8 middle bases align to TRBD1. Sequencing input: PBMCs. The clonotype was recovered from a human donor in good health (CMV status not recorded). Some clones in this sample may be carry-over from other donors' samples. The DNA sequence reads TGTGCCAGCAGTTCAGAAGGGACAGGATATGAAAAACTGTTTTTT. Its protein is CASSSEGTGYEKLFF.